Described below is a single T cell receptor (beta chain) sequence and its context. Its antigen is unidentified. The investigators reverse transcribed all of the isolated RNA, so they sequenced expressed TCRB transcripts. Clones were sequenced by immunoSEQ multiplex PCR, and TCRdb holds only the in-frame ones, with some missing. The sample comprises 810,000 or so clones, about 17% of which are singletons, and 0.02% to 0.025% rests with the top ten. These data are taken from a study of beta chain features in type 1 diabetes. Looking at the study overall: Researchers looked at 95 million to 140 million sorted cells across all samples. Notes on the study in general: Junctions at VDJ sites from type 1 diabetes patients had fewer insertions and more deletions. A possible short-template PCR bias applies equally to patients and controls.

Trimming cost V 2 bases and J 6 bases; bases outside gene matches: 1. The CDR3 consists of 15 residues. Per germline, CDR1 SEHNR and CDR2 FQNEAQ (reference sequence). The receptor's source is a woman between 18 and 29 years old in good health. The V gene is TRBV7-9, the J gene TRBJ2-1; 13 nucleotides match TRBD2. Material: naive CD4+ T cells from blood. The chain's CDR3 is CASSLRTSGSNEQFF. The CDR3 nucleotides are TGTGCCAGCAGCTTACGGACTAGCGGGAGCAATGAGCAGTTCTTC.